Shown below are 30 T cell receptor beta chains from a single sample sequenced in a study of blood T cell repertoires in COVID-19. TCRdb's table, derived via immunoSEQ multiplex PCR, lists solely in-frame clones and lacks some. The repertoire holds hundreds of thousands of clones, with about nine tenths as singletons. What was sequenced was peripheral blood. The receptors here all came from a man in his fifties or sixties who had recovered from COVID-19.

This clone was found once. V usage is TRBV27 and J usage is TRBJ1-5; D possibly corresponds to TRBD1 (6 bases). The V gene's germline CDR1 is MNHEY and CDR2 SMNVEV (reference sequence). The CDR3 is 17 residues long. Trimming cost V 6 bases and J 3 bases, with 21 bases left between them. The CDR3 protein is CASRPSGTLYNNQPQHF. The CDR3 DNA is TGTGCCAGCAGACCTTCCGGGACACTCTACAACAATCAGCCCCAGCATTTT.

The genes are TRBV4-1 and TRBJ2-1, with 8 bases fitting TRBD1. Germline V CDR1 and CDR2: MGHRA, YSYEKL. This CDR3 is 17 amino acids long. The V and J ends lost 0 bases and 6 bases, in that order; junction bases with no gene match: 10. The chain's CDR3 is CASSQDPTGGIINEQFF. The CDR3 DNA is TGCGCCAGCAGCCAAGACCCAACAGGGGGGATTATCAATGAGCAGTTCTTC.

This rearrangement joins TRBV12-5 to TRBJ2-7, with 7 bases fitting TRBD1. V was clipped by 5 bases and J by 6 bases; unmatched bases: 13. Germline V CDR1 and CDR2: LGHNT, FRNRAP. The CDR3 contains 15 residues. The CDR3 here is CASGPRQGCGREQYF. Here the CDR3 DNA reads TGTGCTAGTGGTCCTCGACAGGGCTGCGGGCGCGAGCAGTACTTC.

The V and J genes are TRBV6-5 and TRBJ2-5, with 7 bases matching TRBD1. In germline, CDR1 is MNHEY, CDR2 SVGAGI. The CDR3 consists of 16 residues. J gave up 3 bases and V 3 bases, and 10 bases lay outside the gene matches. DNA of the CDR3: TGTGCCAGCAGTTATTCCGGGACAGTGAGAAAAGAGACCCAGTACTTC. Translated: CASSYSGTVRKETQYF.

The chain links TRBV28 to TRBJ1-2, with D unclear. Trimming removed 6 bases from V and 1 base from J, with 15 bases in between. CDR1 is MDHEN, CDR2 SYDVKM, per germline. The CDR3 length is 15 residues. CDR3 sequence reads: CASSPTHRRNYGYTF. In DNA, the CDR3 is TGTGCCAGCAGCCCCACCCACAGACGTAACTATGGCTACACCTTC.

Only one count was recorded for this clone. The V call is TRBV7-3, the J call TRBJ1-2; TRBD1 might be the D (5 bases). The CDR3 totals 13 residues. Germline assignment: CDR1 SGHTA and CDR2 FQGTGA. The V and J ends lost 5 bases and 7 bases respectively, with 14 bases between them. CDR3 bases: TGTGCCAGCAGCCCCAACAGTGGGGCTGGCTACACCTTC. Translation: CASSPNSGAGYTF. Based on the CDR3 plus reference TRBV7-3 and TRBJ1-2, the full variable domain is GAGVSQTPSNKVTEKGKYVELRCDPISGHTALYWYRQSLGQGPEFLIYFQGTGAADDSGLPNDRFFAVRPEGSVSTLKIQRTERGDSAVYLCASSPNSGAGYTFGSGTRLTVV.

V is TRBV5-6 and J is TRBJ1-3; 10 nucleotides align to TRBD1. The V and J ends lost 3 bases and 8 bases, in that order; junction bases with no gene match: 8. Germline CDR1 and CDR2: SGHDT and YYEEEE. CDR3 length equals 15 residues. DNA for the CDR3: TGTGCCAGCAGCTCAGGGACAGGGGCGCGGCACACCATATATTTT. Its protein product is CASSSGTGARHTIYF.

V is TRBV5-1 and J is TRBJ1-1; TRBD1 matches at 8 bases. This CDR3 is 14 amino acids long. Per the germline V gene, CDR1 is SGHRS and CDR2 is YFSETQ. Germline trimming cut 3 bases from V and 4 bases from J; bases unmatched to any gene: 5. The CDR3 loop is CASSSGQGGTEAFF. CDR3 bases: TGCGCCAGCAGCTCCGGACAGGGAGGCACTGAAGCTTTCTTT.

The V and J genes are TRBV9 and TRBJ2-5, with 7 bases that match TRBD2. V lost 4 bases, J lost 5 bases, and 5 bases stayed unmatched. CDR1 and CDR2 (germline): SGDLS, YYNGEE. The CDR3 is 13 residues long. The CDR3 DNA sequence: TGTGCCAGCAGCCTGGGAGGGCGGGAGACCCAGTACTTC. Encoded protein: CASSLGGRETQYF.

The CDR3 nucleotides read TGCAGCTCCGTCTCTGGAAACACCATATATTTT. Translation: CSSVSGNTIYF. This chain connects TRBV29-1 to TRBJ1-3; no definite D call. Germline V gene sequence: CDR1 SQVTM, CDR2 ANQGSEA. CDR3 length equals 11 residues. The V end was cut by 8 bases, the J end by 0 bases, with 5 bases between.

This clone has only a few counts. The rearrangement links TRBV6-6 to TRBJ1-4; TRBD1 matches 7 bases. The V gene end was trimmed by 6 bases and the J gene end by 0 bases; junction bases not matched to a gene: 7. Germline assignment: CDR1 MNHNY and CDR2 SVGAGI (reference sequence). This CDR3 spans 16 amino acids. CDR3: CASRTGQRTTNEKLFF. DNA for the CDR3: TGTGCCAGCAGAACGGGACAGCGCACAACTAATGAAAAACTGTTTTTT.

Concerning this clone itself: This same CDR3 is encoded by further DNA sequences in the sample. V and J are TRBV2 and TRBJ1-5; TRBD1 agrees at 7 bases. J was trimmed by 2 bases and V by 6 bases; bases with no gene match: 1. Germline CDR1 SNHLY, CDR2 FYNNEI. The CDR3 runs 13 residues. The CDR3 nucleotides read TGTGCCAGCAGAGGACAGGGCAATCAGCCCCAGCATTTT. It translates to CASRGQGNQPQHF.

This rearrangement joins TRBV9 to TRBJ1-1, with 9 bases aligning to TRBD1. The germline gives CDR1 SGDLS, CDR2 YYNGEE. The CDR3 has 14 residues. V trimming: 4 bases; J trimming: 10 bases; junction bases outside the gene matches: 11. CDR3 sequence (DNA): TGTGCCAGCAGCCCCCAGGACAGGGGCGCAGGAGCTTTCTTT. It encodes CASSPQDRGAGAFF.

CDR3 nucleotide sequence: TGTGCCAGCAGCGTAGCTGCGGGGGGCTACGGGTATGGCTACACCTTC. This gives the protein CASSVAAGGYGYGYTF. The V gene is TRBV9, the J gene TRBJ1-2, with TRBD1 as a possible D gene (6 bases). Germline V gives CDR1 SGDLS, CDR2 YYNGEE. V lost 0 bases and J 5 bases, leaving 17 bases between the germline ends. The CDR3 contains 16 residues.

The genes are TRBV3-1 (or the pseudogene TRBV3-2) and TRBJ1-1; tentatively, D is TRBD1 (5 bases). The germline V and J ends were trimmed by 6 bases and 1 base, with 9 bases remaining between them. The CDR3 has 13 amino acids. Germline V gene sequence: CDR1 LGHDT, CDR2 YNNKEL (reference sequence). The CDR3 nucleotides read TGTGCCAGCAGACGGACATCGAACACTGAAGCTTTCTTT. Its protein is CASRRTSNTEAFF.

This chain connects TRBV6-1 to TRBJ2-1; TRBD2 is a possible D gene (5 bases). This CDR3 has 12 residues. Germline loops: CDR1 MNHNS, CDR2 SASEGT. V was pared by 7 bases and J by 10 bases, with 14 bases between. The CDR3, as DNA: TGTGCCAGCATGGTGGAGCGCGGGGAGCAGTTCTTC. Protein sequence: CASMVERGEQFF.

This clone was seen more than once but under ten times. The V gene is TRBV6-6, the J gene TRBJ1-2, with 9 bases aligning to TRBD1. The V segment lost 6 bases and the J segment 7 bases; nucleotides outside the gene matches: 6. Germline V CDR1 and CDR2: MNHNY, SVGAGI (reference sequence). The CDR3 loop spans 13 amino acids. The CDR3 DNA is TGTGCCAGCAGCCGGACAGGGGAGGGTGGCTACACCTTC. Amino acids: CASSRTGEGGYTF.

This chain uses TRBV10-3 with TRBJ1-1; TRBD1 is a possible D gene (6 bases). Trimming shortened V by 6 bases and J by 4 bases, and 12 bases separated the two germline ends. The CDR3 extends over 13 amino acids. Germline CDR1 is ENHRY and CDR2 is SYGVKD. CDR3 in amino acids: CAISQLQGTEAFF. The CDR3 DNA is TGTGCCATCAGCCAACTACAGGGCACTGAAGCTTTCTTT.

The chain is built from TRBV28 and TRBJ2-1; the D gene is possibly TRBD2 (7 bases). CDR3 length equals 17 residues. The germline V gene encodes CDR1 MDHEN and CDR2 SYDVKM. V was clipped by 6 bases and J by 0 bases, with 18 bases between them. The CDR3 region has the DNA TGTGCCAGCAGCCGGCCCCTAGCGGACAGCTCCTACAATGAGCAGTTCTTC. Protein: CASSRPLADSSYNEQFF.

V and J are TRBV7-2 and TRBJ2-1; D is possibly TRBD2 (5 bases). The germline V and J ends were trimmed by 4 bases and 7 bases, with 8 bases remaining between them. CDR3 length: 12 residues. CDR1 and CDR2 (germline): SGHTA, FQGNSA. CDR3 coding DNA: TGTGCCAGCAGCTCTAGCTGGAATGAGCAGTTCTTC. Protein product: CASSSSWNEQFF.

The V call is TRBV10-3, the J call TRBJ1-3; possible D gene TRBD1, 5 bases. CDR3 length: 16 residues. Trimming pared 4 bases from V and 6 bases from J, leaving 19 bases between. Germline assignment: CDR1 ENHRY and CDR2 SYGVKD. The CDR3 reads CAISGDLGGIENTIYF. CDR3 DNA sequence: TGTGCCATCAGTGGGGACTTGGGAGGTATTGAAAACACCATATATTTT.

The chain employs TRBV28 and TRBJ1-1; 7 positions agree with TRBD1. This CDR3 contains 14 residues. The V and J ends lost 6 bases and 0 bases, in that order; junction bases with no gene match: 4. CDR1 and CDR2 from the germline V gene are MDHEN and SYDVKM. CDR3 nucleotides: TGTGCCAGCAGCTCACAGGGGCTGAACACTGAAGCTTTCTTT. Protein sequence: CASSSQGLNTEAFF.

The gene calls are TRBV2 and TRBJ2-1; 9 bases are a match to TRBD1. The CDR3 loop spans 11 amino acids. The trim removed 9 bases at V and 12 bases at J, leaving 6 bases unmatched. Germline CDR1 and CDR2: SNHLY and FYNNEI. In DNA, the CDR3 is TGTGCCAGTCTACAGGGGGCAAGGCAGTTCTTC. This encodes CASLQGARQFF.

The gene calls are TRBV29-1 and TRBJ2-1, with 8 bases lining up with TRBD2. J gave up 4 bases and V 1 base, and 6 bases lay outside the gene matches. Germline V lookup: CDR1 SQVTM, CDR2 ANQGSEA. This CDR3 is built from 15 residues. The CDR3, as DNA: TGCAGCGTTGAAGCTAGTAGCGGGATATACAATGAGCAGTTCTTC. The encoded protein is CSVEASSGIYNEQFF.

The chain joins TRBV24-1 to TRBJ1-1; tentative D call: TRBD1 (6 bases). CDR3 length: 15 residues. Between the trimmed V and J ends, which lost 6 bases and 0 bases, there was a span of 13 bases. Germline V gene lookup returns CDR1 KGHDR and CDR2 SFDVKD. In DNA, the CDR3 is TGTGCCACCAGTAAAGGGGGGGCTATGAACACTGAAGCTTTCTTT. Translated, it gives CATSKGGAMNTEAFF.

The V gene is TRBV19, the J gene TRBJ2-3, with TRBD2 identical over 7 bases. Germline assignment: CDR1 LNHDA and CDR2 SQIVND (reference sequence). This CDR3 has 19 residues. The V segment lost 5 bases and the J segment 2 bases; nucleotides outside the gene matches: 19. The DNA of the CDR3 is TGTGCCAGTAGTCCTTTGGCCACGGGTAGAAGCGGGATCACAGATACGCAGTATTTT. Its translation is CASSPLATGRSGITDTQYF.

In nucleotides, the CDR3 is TGTGCCAGCAGCTTAGGTGACAGGGCGACTGAGCAGTTCTTC. This gives the protein CASSLGDRATEQFF. The chain is built from TRBV7-2 and TRBJ2-1, with 7 bases aligning to TRBD1. With V trimmed by 1 base and J by 9 bases, 6 bases remained unmatched. The CDR3 runs to 14 residues. Germline V gives CDR1 SGHTA, CDR2 FQGNSA.

The genes are TRBV7-2 and TRBJ1-1, with D unresolved. V dropped 2 bases and J dropped 1 base, with 5 bases sitting between them. This CDR3 region has 13 residues. The germline V gene has CDR1 SGHTA and CDR2 FQGNSA. For the CDR3, the DNA is TGTGCCAGCAGCTTATCACAGAACACTGAAGCTTTCTTT. Translation: CASSLSQNTEAFF.

The CDR3 here is CASSWTGTFDEQYF. The CDR3 bases are TGTGCCAGCAGCTGGACAGGGACCTTCGACGAGCAGTACTTC. The rearrangement joins TRBV5-6 to TRBJ2-7, with 8 bases identical to TRBD1. From germline, CDR1 is SGHDT and CDR2 YYEEEE. V lost 3 bases and J lost 5; bases outside the gene matches: 7. The CDR3 has 14 amino acids.

This rearrangement joins TRBV4-2 to TRBJ1-5; D is ambiguous. Trimming took off 0 bases at V and 0 bases at J, with 9 bases between the two ends. This CDR3 comprises 16 residues. Per the germline V gene, CDR1 is LGHNA and CDR2 is YNFKEQ. The chain's CDR3 is CASSQEYRDSNQPQHF. CDR3 sequence (DNA): TGTGCCAGCAGCCAAGAATATAGAGATAGCAATCAGCCCCAGCATTTT.